Described below is a single TCR beta chain sequence and its context. This CDR3 has 15 amino acids. V lost 2 bases, J lost 3 bases, and 11 bases lay in between. Germline V gene data show CDR1 as MDHEN and CDR2 as SYDVKM. The data originate from a study of shared clonotypes between healthy human individuals. Produced via immunoSEQ multiplex PCR; TCRdb's table is partial and in-frame only. The sample contains 470,000 or so clones, more than 75% of which appear only once. The clonotype comes from a woman aged 40 to 50 in good health. Some clones in this sample may be carry-over from other donors' samples. Sequencing used PBMCs. This sequence joins TRBV28 and TRBJ1-5; tentatively, D is TRBD1 (5 bases). CDR3 amino acids: CASSLMGGLNQPQHF. CDR3 in DNA: TGTGCCAGCAGTTTAATGGGGGGACTCAATCAGCCCCAGCATTTT.